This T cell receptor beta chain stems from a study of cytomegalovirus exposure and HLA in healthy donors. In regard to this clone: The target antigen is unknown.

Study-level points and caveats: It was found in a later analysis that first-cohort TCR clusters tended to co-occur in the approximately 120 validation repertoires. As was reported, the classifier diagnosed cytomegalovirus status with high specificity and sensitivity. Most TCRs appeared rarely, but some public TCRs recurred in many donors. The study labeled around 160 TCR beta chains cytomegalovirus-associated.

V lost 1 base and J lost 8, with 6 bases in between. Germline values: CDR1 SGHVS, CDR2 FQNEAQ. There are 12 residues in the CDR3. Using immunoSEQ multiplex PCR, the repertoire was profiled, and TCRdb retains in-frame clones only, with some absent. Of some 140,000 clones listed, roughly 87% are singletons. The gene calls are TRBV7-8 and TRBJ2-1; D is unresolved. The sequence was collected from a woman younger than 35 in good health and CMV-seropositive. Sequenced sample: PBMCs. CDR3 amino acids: CASSLGVDEQFF. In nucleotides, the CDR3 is TGTGCCAGCAGCTTAGGCGTCGATGAGCAGTTCTTC. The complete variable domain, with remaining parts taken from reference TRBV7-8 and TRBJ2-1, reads GAGVSQSPRYKVAKRGQDVALRCDPISGHVSLFWYQQALGQGPEFLTYFQNEAQLDKSGLPSDRFFAERPEGSVSTLKIQRTQQEDSAVYLCASSLGVDEQFFGPGTRLTVL.